This TCR beta chain originates from a study of CD8 T cells in ankylosing spondylitis. Study-wide findings and caveats: About 8 highly homologous variants formed a TCR beta motif that appeared characteristic of ankylosing spondylitis blood. Disease-associated clones were CD8+ and fairly uncommon in peripheral blood. Significant enrichment of disease-linked clones was reportedly seen in matched ankylosing spondylitis synovial fluid.

By quantitative 5'-RACE with molecular barcodes, the TCR beta libraries were made. TCRdb ran MiXCR on the 5' RACE reads and lists one entry per CDR3 protein. The sample has 150,000 to 200,000 distinct CDR3 sequences; 10% to 15% are singletons. This clonotype came up many times. Antigen unknown. The CDR3 is 11 amino acids. Germline loops: CDR1 DFQATT, CDR2 SNEGSKA (reference sequence). With 1 base removed from V and 10 bases from J, the gap between germline ends came to 10 bases. The sequencing input was blood, either unsorted or a sorted T cell fraction (not recorded which). The source of this sequence is a female donor with ankylosing spondylitis or in good health (not recorded which). The V gene is TRBV20-1, the J gene TRBJ1-1; unclear D gene. In nucleotides, the CDR3 is TGCAGTGCTAGAGTGGGTCGGGGAGCTTTCTTT. Encoded protein: CSARVGRGAFF.